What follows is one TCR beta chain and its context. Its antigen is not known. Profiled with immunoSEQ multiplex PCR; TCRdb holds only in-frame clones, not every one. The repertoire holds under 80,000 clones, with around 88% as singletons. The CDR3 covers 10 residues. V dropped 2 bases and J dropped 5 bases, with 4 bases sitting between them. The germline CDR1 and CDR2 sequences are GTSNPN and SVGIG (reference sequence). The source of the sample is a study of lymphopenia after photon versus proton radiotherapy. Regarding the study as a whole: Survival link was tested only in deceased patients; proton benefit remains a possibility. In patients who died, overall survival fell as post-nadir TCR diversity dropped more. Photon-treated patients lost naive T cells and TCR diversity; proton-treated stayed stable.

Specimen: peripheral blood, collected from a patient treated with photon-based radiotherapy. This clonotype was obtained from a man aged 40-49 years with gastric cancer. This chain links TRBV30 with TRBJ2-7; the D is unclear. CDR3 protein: CAWSRNEQYF. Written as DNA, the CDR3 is TGTGCCTGGAGTCGAAACGAGCAGTACTTC.